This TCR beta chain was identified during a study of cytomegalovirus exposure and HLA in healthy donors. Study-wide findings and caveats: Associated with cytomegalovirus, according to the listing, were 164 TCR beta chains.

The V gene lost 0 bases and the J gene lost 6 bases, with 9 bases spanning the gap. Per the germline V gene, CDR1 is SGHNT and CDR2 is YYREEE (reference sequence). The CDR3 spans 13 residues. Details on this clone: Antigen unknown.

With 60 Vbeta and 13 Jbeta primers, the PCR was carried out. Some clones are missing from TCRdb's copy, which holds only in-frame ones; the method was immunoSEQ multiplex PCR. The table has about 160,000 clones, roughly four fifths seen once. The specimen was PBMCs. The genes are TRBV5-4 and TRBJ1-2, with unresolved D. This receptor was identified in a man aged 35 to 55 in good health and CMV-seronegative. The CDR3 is CASSLVAGNGYTF. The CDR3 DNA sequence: TGTGCCAGCAGCTTGGTGGCCGGGAATGGCTACACCTTC. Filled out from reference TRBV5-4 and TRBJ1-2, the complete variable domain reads ETGVTQSPTHLIKTRGQQVTLRCSSQSGHNTVSWYQQALGQGPQFIFQYYREEENGRGNFPPRFSGLQFPNYSSELNVNALELDDSALYLCASSLVAGNGYTFGSGTRLTVV.